Listed here are 4 T cell receptor beta chains from one sample, sequenced in a study of PD-1 blockade in classical Hodgkin lymphoma. Described time point: cycle 4 day 1 (C4D1), after 6 weeks of nivolumab. Every patient was affected by relapse after autologous stem cell transplantation, while exposure to brentuximab vedotin was not uniform. TCRdb keeps only in-frame clones here, not all; method: immunoSEQ multiplex PCR. The data hold more than 75,000 clones, with approximately 94% observed a single time. The source was peripheral blood mononuclear cells (PBMCs), collected before the fourth cycle of nivolumab. The receptors originated from a human donor with classical Hodgkin lymphoma.

The V gene is TRBV7-6, the J gene TRBJ2-2, with a weak D call TRBD1 (5 bases). In germline, CDR1 is SGHVS, CDR2 FNYEAQ. This CDR3 contains 16 residues. The V end was cut by 2 bases, the J end by 0 bases, with 10 bases between. The CDR3 sequence: CASSLQGVSNTGELFF. The CDR3 nucleotides read TGTGCCAGCAGCTTACAAGGGGTTTCGAACACCGGGGAGCTGTTTTTT.

This clone turned up a few times. The rearrangement uses TRBV2 and TRBJ2-7; D is unclear. This CDR3 has 11 amino acids. The germline CDR1 and CDR2 sequences are SNHLY and FYNNEI. V gave up 6 bases and J gave up 2 bases, with 5 bases separating them. CDR3 bases: TGTGCCAGCAGGGGAACCTACGAGCAGTACTTC. It is translated as CASRGTYEQYF.

The rearrangement joins TRBV19 to TRBJ2-1; 8 positions match TRBD1. Germline trimming cut 5 bases from V and 6 bases from J; bases unmatched to any gene: 9. CDR3 length: 15 amino acids. Per germline, CDR1 LNHDA and CDR2 SQIVND (reference sequence). The DNA of the CDR3 is TGTGCCAGTAGTCCCCGGGACAGGCCTCTCAATGAGCAGTTCTTC. This sequence encodes CASSPRDRPLNEQFF.

The chain combines TRBV28 with TRBJ2-1, with 10 bases matching TRBD2. From germline, CDR1 is MDHEN and CDR2 SYDVKM. The CDR3 has 15 residues. V was pared by 3 bases and J by 8 bases, with 7 bases of the junction left unmatched. CDR3 residues: CASSFLGTSDDEQFF. In DNA form, the CDR3 reads TGTGCCAGCAGTTTCCTCGGGACTAGCGACGATGAGCAGTTCTTC. The whole variable domain, remainder taken from reference TRBV28 and TRBJ2-1, is DVKVTQSSRYLVKRTGEKVFLECVQDMDHENMFWYRQDPGLGLRLIYFSYDVKMKEKGDIPEGYSVSREKKERFSLILESASTNQTSMYLCASSFLGTSDDEQFFGPGTRLTVL.